These 24 T cell receptor beta chains were sequenced from one sample in a study of cytomegalovirus exposure and HLA in healthy donors. Generated by immunoSEQ multiplex PCR, the TCRdb table keeps only in-frame clones and is missing some. The sample shows about 220,000 clones, 80% to 85% of them seen only once. Sequencing was done on a sample of PBMCs. These receptors were collected from a woman in her twenties or thirties in good health and CMV-seropositive.

The chain employs TRBV27 and TRBJ2-3; no clear D. The ends were cut back, 0 bases at V and 3 bases at J, with 7 bases in the middle. The CDR3 runs 14 residues. The germline gives CDR1 MNHEY, CDR2 SMNVEV (reference sequence). Written as DNA, the CDR3 is TGTGCCAGCAGTTTATCGAGCCCGACAGATACGCAGTATTTT. Amino acid sequence: CASSLSSPTDTQYF.

This chain uses TRBV18 with TRBJ2-7; no firm D call. Germline CDR1 and CDR2: KGHSH and LQKENI. CDR3 length: 12 residues. V was cut by 0 bases and J by 6 bases, with 6 bases left in between. CDR3 protein: CASSPPSGEQYF. In DNA form, the CDR3 reads TGTGCCAGCTCACCACCTTCCGGCGAGCAGTACTTC.

The chain combines TRBV18 with TRBJ2-7; no firm D call. There are 15 residues in the CDR3. The germline V gene has CDR1 KGHSH and CDR2 LQKENI. V lost 0 bases and J lost 0, with 9 bases in between. DNA for the CDR3: TGTGCCAGCTCACCACCAACAGCTTACTCCTACGAGCAGTACTTC. It yields the protein CASSPPTAYSYEQYF.

V gene TRBV4-3 combines with J gene TRBJ2-7, with TRBD1 matching 9 bases. Germline V gives CDR1 LGHNA, CDR2 YSLEER. V gave up 6 bases and J gave up 2 bases; unmatched junction bases: 17. CDR3 size: 18 residues. DNA of the CDR3: TGCGCCAGCAGTAACCTGGGGGGACAGGGTGCGAGGACCTACGAGCAGTACTTC. This gives the protein CASSNLGGQGARTYEQYF.

The chain carries TRBV29-1 and TRBJ2-7, with 7 bases fitting TRBD2. Looked up from germline, CDR1 is SQVTM and CDR2 is ANQGSEA. V lost 0 bases and J lost 4; bases outside the gene matches: 9. This CDR3 spans 15 amino acids. The CDR3 loop reads CSVEDQREGLYEQYF. CDR3 in DNA: TGCAGCGTTGAAGATCAGAGGGAGGGCCTGTACGAGCAGTACTTC.

The CDR3 loop reads CASSVTGGFETQYF. The CDR3 nucleotides are TGTGCCAGCAGCGTGACGGGAGGGTTTGAGACCCAGTACTTC. The rearrangement uses TRBV9 and TRBJ2-5; the match to TRBD2 covers 8 bases. Germline trimming cut 2 bases from V and 5 bases from J; bases unmatched to any gene: 5. The CDR3 extends over 14 amino acids. The germline CDR1 and CDR2 sequences are SGDLS and YYNGEE.

The rearrangement joins TRBV18 to TRBJ1-5; TRBD1 matches 8 bases. The DNA end favors TRBJ2-3, so the J call may be wrong. The germline gives CDR1 KGHSH, CDR2 LQKENI. This CDR3 has 15 amino acids. The CDR3 is CASSLQGGANQPQYF. Here the CDR3 DNA reads TGTGCCAGCTCACTACAGGGGGGAGCCAATCAGCCCCAGTATTTT.

The chain uses TRBV2 and TRBJ2-7; D is undetermined. Trimming removed 2 bases at V and 4 bases at J, with 0 bases between. The germline V gene has CDR1 SNHLY and CDR2 FYNNEI. The CDR3 spans 10 residues. The CDR3 protein is CASSEYEQYF. The CDR3 coding sequence is TGTGCCAGCAGTGAATACGAGCAGTACTTC.

The chain couples TRBV9 to TRBJ2-6; possible D gene TRBD2, 6 bases. The germline gives CDR1 SGDLS, CDR2 YYNGEE. The V and J ends lost 3 bases and 4 bases respectively, with 14 bases between them. The CDR3 is made up of 16 amino acids. This chain's CDR3 is CASSGVRDSGANVLTF. The CDR3 coding sequence is TGTGCCAGCAGCGGGGTCAGGGACTCCGGGGCCAACGTCCTGACTTTC.

On this clone: At one of its ends the junction is not consistent with the germline gene, which may arise from a read error. The chain is built from TRBV25-1 and TRBJ2-3; 7 nucleotides align to TRBD1. This CDR3 comprises 13 residues. CDR1 is MGHDK, CDR2 SYGVNS, per germline. CDR3 in DNA: TGTGCCAGCAGTGAATATAACGCTGGGGGACAGTGTTTT. Encoded protein: CASSEYNAGGQCF.

This clone was recorded a few times. The rearrangement uses TRBV30 and TRBJ2-3, with D perhaps being TRBD1 or TRBD2 (6 bases each). V gave up 5 bases and J gave up 10 bases, with 19 bases separating them. The CDR3 consists of 13 residues. Per germline, CDR1 GTSNPN and CDR2 SVGIG (reference sequence). As DNA, the CDR3 is TGTGCCTGGGGGCGCGGTCTCCGGGGGCCGCAGTATTTT. Protein sequence: CAWGRGLRGPQYF.

This sequence joins TRBV18 and TRBJ2-3; 8 bases align to TRBD1. Trimming at V came to 10 bases and at J to 3 bases, leaving 9 bases not matched to a gene. The CDR3 covers 14 residues. Germline V lookup: CDR1 KGHSH, CDR2 LQKENI. CDR3 coding DNA: TGTGCCACCGCTTCCGACAGGGGAACAGATACGCAGTATTTT. Translation gives CATASDRGTDTQYF.

This chain links TRBV9 with TRBJ2-7; 10 nucleotides match TRBD2. Unmatched junction bases numbered 15, after V lost 2 bases and J lost 7 bases. This CDR3 is built from 17 residues. Germline CDR1 SGDLS, CDR2 YYNGEE. The CDR3 sequence is CASSVGVAGGRTLEQYF. As DNA, the CDR3 is TGTGCCAGCAGCGTTGGGGTAGCGGGAGGTCGGACGCTTGAGCAGTACTTC.

J is TRBJ1-1 and V is TRBV7-3; D gene ambiguous. The CDR3 contains 13 residues. Germline CDR1 is SGHTA and CDR2 is FQGTGA. Between the trimmed V and J ends, which lost 4 bases and 7 bases, there was a span of 13 bases. CDR3 coding DNA: TGTGCCAGCAGCTCCCTAAAGAGTAATGAAGCTTTCTTT. It yields the protein CASSSLKSNEAFF.

The V gene is TRBV11-2, the J gene TRBJ2-2, with TRBD2 matching 13 bases. This CDR3 is 16 amino acids long. J gave up 5 bases and V 5 bases, and 5 bases lay outside the gene matches. The germline V gene has CDR1 SGHAT and CDR2 FQNNGV. The DNA of the CDR3 is TGTGCCAGCAGCAAAGGACTAGCGGGGGTGACCGGGGAGCTGTTTTTT. Amino acid sequence: CASSKGLAGVTGELFF.

This rearrangement joins TRBV28 to TRBJ2-1, with D possibly TRBD2 on 6 matching bases. The V end was cut by 6 bases, the J end by 2 bases, with 14 bases between. This CDR3 comprises 15 residues. CDR1 and CDR2 (germline): MDHEN, SYDVKM. CDR3 region: CASRIGEDTYNEQFF. The CDR3 DNA is TGTGCCAGCAGAATAGGGGAGGATACCTACAATGAGCAGTTCTTC.

The J gene is TRBJ1-5, the V gene TRBV19; D gene ambiguous. The V gene lost 6 bases and the J gene lost 7 bases, with 16 bases spanning the gap. Looked up from germline, CDR1 is LNHDA and CDR2 is SQIVND (reference sequence). The CDR3 spans 14 residues. CDR3 sequence reads: CASSGTNPGQPQHF. The CDR3 region has the DNA TGTGCCAGTAGCGGTACAAATCCGGGGCAGCCCCAGCATTTT.

This rearrangement joins TRBV2 to TRBJ1-1; TRBD1 aligns across 7 bases. The CDR3 is 15 residues long. The V and J ends lost 0 bases and 4 bases, in that order; junction bases with no gene match: 5. CDR1 and CDR2 (germline): SNHLY, FYNNEI. Written as DNA, the CDR3 is TGTGCCAGCAGTGAAGCGCAGGGGGGGGGCACTGAAGCTTTCTTT. This translates into CASSEAQGGGTEAFF. The variable domain in full, with the rest retrieved from reference TRBV2 and TRBJ1-1, is EPEVTQTPSHQVTQMGQEVILRCVPISNHLYFYWYRQILGQKVEFLVSFYNNEISEKSEIFDDQFSVERPDGSNFTLKIRSTKLEDSAMYFCASSEAQGGGTEAFFGQGTRLTVV.

The gene calls are TRBV27 and TRBJ2-7; 7 bases line up with TRBD1. V shed 6 bases and J 2 bases; nucleotides not matched to a gene: 10. This CDR3 contains 15 residues. From germline, CDR1 is MNHEY and CDR2 SMNVEV (reference sequence). CDR3 DNA: TGTGCCAGCAGCCTAGGACAGGCGCGCGCCTACGAGCAGTACTTC. Residues: CASSLGQARAYEQYF.

The DNA for the CDR3 is TGTGCCAGCAGTGAACTAGCGGGAGGGAATGAGCAGTTCTTC. This codes for CASSELAGGNEQFF. This rearrangement joins TRBV6-1 to TRBJ2-1; TRBD2 aligns across 12 bases. V was pared by 2 bases and J by 7 bases, with 0 bases of the junction left unmatched. The CDR3 covers 14 residues. The V gene's germline CDR1 is MNHNS and CDR2 SASEGT.

The sample holds a few counts of this clone. The V and J genes are TRBV18 and TRBJ1-4; weak D call: TRBD1 (6 bases). This CDR3 is 16 amino acids long. V was clipped by 3 bases and J by 4 bases, with 15 bases between them. Germline CDR1 KGHSH, CDR2 LQKENI. The CDR3 here is CASSPQDRTDNEKLFF. DNA for the CDR3: TGTGCCAGCTCACCTCAAGACAGGACCGATAATGAAAAACTGTTTTTT. Filled out from reference TRBV18 and TRBJ1-4, the complete variable domain reads NAGVMQNPRHLVRRRGQEARLRCSPMKGHSHVYWYRQLPEEGLKFMVYLQKENIIDESGMPKERFSAEFPKEGPSILRIQQVVRGDSAAYFCASSPQDRTDNEKLFFGSGTQLSVL.

The sample holds one count of this clone. The rearrangement joins TRBV7-9 to TRBJ2-2, with TRBD2 identical over 7 bases. The CDR3 extends over 15 amino acids. V gave up 7 bases and J gave up 4 bases; unmatched junction bases: 9. Germline V lookup: CDR1 SEHNR, CDR2 FQNEAQ (reference sequence). For the CDR3, the DNA is TGTGCCAGCAACTGGGGAGGGGAGAGCACCGGGGAGCTGTTTTTT. Translated, it gives CASNWGGESTGELFF.

The V gene is TRBV6-6, the J gene TRBJ2-7; TRBD2 matches 9 bases. With V trimmed by 0 bases and J by 2 bases, 2 bases remained unmatched. From germline, CDR1 is MNHNY and CDR2 SVGAGI (reference sequence). This CDR3 spans 15 amino acids. The CDR3 is CASSYSAGGPYEQYF. The CDR3 nucleotides are TGTGCCAGCAGTTACTCTGCGGGAGGGCCCTACGAGCAGTACTTC.

This sequence joins TRBV2 and TRBJ2-3; TRBD1 agrees at 10 bases. The CDR3 totals 18 residues. Per germline, CDR1 SNHLY and CDR2 FYNNEI. Trimming took 1 base from V and 3 from J; bases not matched to a gene: 10. CDR3 nucleotides: TGTGCCAGCAGTGAAGTATGGGCGGACAGGGGGGTGACAGATACGCAGTATTTT. Translating it yields CASSEVWADRGVTDTQYF.